This TCR beta chain emerged from a study of cytomegalovirus exposure and HLA in healthy donors. These donors, healthy bone marrow donors, were studied. V dropped 4 bases and J dropped 5; count of bases not matched to a gene: 7. The CDR3 extends over 15 amino acids. Per germline, CDR1 LGHNA and CDR2 YSLEER. This PCR relied on a set of 60 Vbeta primers and 13 Jbeta primers. Clones were read by immunoSEQ multiplex PCR, and TCRdb kept only the in-frame ones, dropping some. The data show about 140,000 clones, approximately 72% seen once. This sequence joins TRBV4-3 and TRBJ2-5, with 10 bases aligning to TRBD2. This sequence originates from a woman in her fifties or sixties in good health and CMV-seronegative. The source material was PBMCs. CDR3 nucleotides: TGCGCCAGCAGCCCTGGGCTAGCGGGGGTCGAGACCCAGTACTTC. Translating gives CASSPGLAGVETQYF.